The clone carrying this TCR beta chain was counted a few times. Reverse transcription of all isolated RNA meant that expressed TCRB transcripts were sequenced. Roughly 3.6 million reads were obtained on average from naive, central memory and regulatory T cell samples. Method: immunoSEQ multiplex PCR; TCRdb's copy keeps in-frame clones and lacks some. This table holds around 300,000 clones, under 8.5% found once. These data originate in a study of beta chain features in type 1 diabetes. The germline CDR1 and CDR2 sequences are MNHNY and SVGAGI (reference sequence). J lost 5 bases, V lost 0 bases, and 3 bases had no gene match. The CDR3 totals 14 residues.

This receptor was taken from a woman under 30 in good health. The sequencing input was central memory CD4+ T cells from blood. V usage is TRBV6-6 and J usage is TRBJ2-7; 8 bases map to TRBD1. The CDR3 sequence: CASSYSRTGNEQYF. The DNA of the CDR3 is TGTGCCAGCAGTTACTCCAGGACAGGGAACGAGCAGTACTTC.